The subject of this entry is one T cell receptor (beta chain). Original handling: Estimation of nucleated cell counts was performed using reference gene primer amplification. Assay used: immunoSEQ multiplex PCR; TCRdb lists only in-frame clones, some missing. The V and J calls and clone size come from that table; D and trimming were worked out from the DNA. Of roughly 220,000 clones in the sample, 86% were seen once. V was clipped by 7 bases and J by 5 bases; unmatched bases: 0. CDR1 and CDR2 (germline): WNHNN, SYGVQD (reference sequence). The CDR3 loop spans 13 amino acids. The data originate from a study of blood T cell repertoires in COVID-19. About the research overall: COVID-19 samples from acute and convalescent phases originated in the United States, Italy and Spain. Sources were T cells, B-cell-depleted T cells, or PBMCs; the material itself was cDNA or gDNA.

This sequence joins TRBV10-1 and TRBJ2-2; 11 bases align to TRBD2. Sequencing was carried out using peripheral blood. The sequence was obtained from a man aged 25 to 45 who had recovered from COVID-19. The CDR3 loop reads CASTSGGTGELFF. CDR3 in DNA: TGCGCCAGCACTAGCGGGGGGACCGGGGAGCTGTTTTTT.